These 17 T cell receptor beta chains originate from one sample sequenced in a study of cytomegalovirus exposure and HLA in healthy donors. PCR primers comprised 60 Vbeta and 13 Jbeta primers. Generated by immunoSEQ multiplex PCR, the TCRdb table keeps only in-frame clones and is missing some. Among roughly 100,000 clones listed, 13% to 15% were seen once. Specimen: PBMCs. The receptors derive from a female donor in good health and CMV-seronegative.

The rearrangement uses TRBV7-9 and TRBJ2-3; D gene unclear. V lost 1 base to trimming and J lost 1 base, with 15 bases between them. The CDR3 is made up of 17 amino acids. Germline CDR1 SEHNR, CDR2 FQNEAQ (reference sequence). CDR3 in DNA: TGTGCCAGCAGCTTAGTTCCTAACGTGCCTCGCACAGATACGCAGTATTTT. Protein product: CASSLVPNVPRTDTQYF.

The chain uses TRBV19 and TRBJ2-1, with D maybe TRBD2 (5 bases). CDR3 size: 14 residues. V was pared by 5 bases and J by 2 bases, with 10 bases between. Looked up from germline, CDR1 is LNHDA and CDR2 is SQIVND (reference sequence). The CDR3: CASSAPGTYNEQFF. CDR3 nucleotide sequence: TGTGCCAGTAGTGCCCCCGGGACCTACAATGAGCAGTTCTTC.

The gene calls are TRBV27 and TRBJ2-3, with 16 bases that match TRBD2. The germline V gene has CDR1 MNHEY and CDR2 SMNVEV (reference sequence). This CDR3 is built from 19 residues. The ends lost 1 base at V and 4 bases at J; junction bases unmatched: 8. CDR3 sequence: CASSLLRGLAGGPADTQYF. The CDR3 DNA sequence: TGTGCCAGCAGTTTATTAAGGGGACTAGCGGGAGGGCCCGCAGATACGCAGTATTTT.

V is TRBV27 and J is TRBJ2-2; a weak D match, TRBD2 (5 bases). V lost 6 bases, J lost 6 bases, and 8 bases lay in between. The CDR3 covers 12 residues. Germline V CDR1 and CDR2: MNHEY, SMNVEV (reference sequence). This CDR3 reads CASRAGPGELFF. The CDR3 coding sequence is TGTGCCAGCAGGGCGGGTCCCGGGGAGCTGTTTTTT.

The rearrangement links TRBV2 to TRBJ2-7, with TRBD2 as a possible D gene (6 bases). V was pared by 6 bases and J by 3 bases, with 12 bases between. The CDR3 contains 13 residues. Germline V gives CDR1 SNHLY, CDR2 FYNNEI. The CDR3 sequence: CASRGLDIYEQYF. The CDR3 coding sequence is TGTGCCAGCAGGGGACTGGACATCTACGAGCAGTACTTC.

The J gene is TRBJ2-1, the V gene TRBV30, with D possibly being TRBD2 (5 bases). Germline-derived CDR1 and CDR2 are GTSNPN and SVGIG (reference sequence). V was pared by 3 bases and J by 7 bases, with 22 bases between. The CDR3 runs 16 residues. The CDR3 here is CAWSGKLGAGRNEQFF. The CDR3 nucleotides are TGTGCCTGGAGCGGCAAGTTGGGCGCGGGCAGGAATGAGCAGTTCTTC.

This clone came up a few times. The chain links TRBV7-2 to TRBJ2-1, with 7 bases identical to TRBD2. The V gene end was trimmed by 1 base and the J gene end by 4 bases; junction bases not matched to a gene: 10. Per germline, CDR1 SGHTA and CDR2 FQGNSA. The CDR3 contains 17 residues. The CDR3 coding sequence is TGTGCCAGCAGCTTAGTGGCTAGCGGCACCCCTTACAATGAGCAGTTCTTC. Translating it yields CASSLVASGTPYNEQFF.

V and J are TRBV5-1 and TRBJ1-2, with TRBD1 matching over 8 bases. CDR1 is SGHRS, CDR2 YFSETQ, per germline. V lost 4 bases, J lost 4 bases, and 3 bases stayed unmatched. The CDR3 spans 13 residues. The DNA for the CDR3 is TGCGCCAGCAGCCCCGGACAGGGCTATGGCTACACCTTC. It yields the protein CASSPGQGYGYTF.

This clone has only a few counts. This chain links TRBV5-1 with TRBJ1-4, with 7 positions matching TRBD1. Germline V lookup: CDR1 SGHRS, CDR2 YFSETQ. This CDR3 spans 16 amino acids. V lost 3 bases and J lost 2; bases outside the gene matches: 7. The CDR3 sequence: CASSSGQELTNEKLFF. Here the CDR3 DNA reads TGCGCCAGCAGCTCTGGACAGGAGCTGACTAATGAAAAACTGTTTTTT.

This clone occurred a few times. The chain couples TRBV5-4 to TRBJ2-1, with TRBD2 identical over 7 bases. This CDR3 is built from 16 residues. Trimming cost V 1 base and J 7 bases; bases outside gene matches: 11. Germline values: CDR1 SGHNT, CDR2 YYREEE (reference sequence). DNA for the CDR3: TGTGCCAGCAGCTTGCCTTCGGGAGGCCCTAAAAATGAGCAGTTCTTC. It specifies CASSLPSGGPKNEQFF.

The sample holds a few counts of this clone. The CDR3 spells CASSSFLLATETQYF. As DNA, the CDR3 is TGTGCCAGCAGCTCCTTCCTACTAGCTACGGAGACCCAGTACTTC. This chain connects TRBV7-9 to TRBJ2-5; a possible D gene is TRBD2 (6 bases). CDR1 and CDR2 (germline): SEHNR, FQNEAQ (reference sequence). With 4 bases removed from V and 5 bases from J, the gap between germline ends came to 17 bases. This CDR3 spans 15 amino acids.

The chain has TRBV5-4 and TRBJ1-6; no clear D gene. Trimming left V 2 bases short and J 0 bases short, with 12 bases between. The CDR3 contains 17 residues. Germline V gene sequence: CDR1 SGHNT, CDR2 YYREEE (reference sequence). CDR3 residues: CASSFPVLLSYNSPLHF. Here the CDR3 DNA reads TGTGCCAGCAGCTTCCCCGTCCTCCTCTCCTATAATTCACCCCTCCACTTT.

The CDR3 protein is CASSGLAGANTDTQYF. Here the CDR3 DNA reads TGTGCCAGCAGCGGGCTAGCGGGGGCCAACACAGATACGCAGTATTTT. The gene calls are TRBV5-6 and TRBJ2-3, with TRBD2 matching 10 bases. J gave up 2 bases and V 4 bases, and 7 bases lay outside the gene matches. CDR1 is SGHDT, CDR2 YYEEEE, per germline. The CDR3 length is 16 residues. The full variable domain, with the rest looked up from reference TRBV5-6 and TRBJ2-3, is DAGVTQSPTHLIKTRGQQVTLRCSPKSGHDTVSWYQQALGQGPQFIFQYYEEEERQRGNFPDRFSGHQFPNYSSELNVNALLLGDSALYLCASSGLAGANTDTQYFGPGTRLTVL.

This clone has more than one count but fewer than ten. The rearrangement uses TRBV19 and TRBJ1-1, with a weak D call TRBD1 (5 bases). This CDR3 has 12 amino acids. Germline CDR1 reads LNHDA; CDR2 reads SQIVND (reference sequence). The V gene lost 6 bases and the J gene lost 5 bases, with 10 bases spanning the gap. CDR3 sequence: CASSMGGTEAFF. CDR3 sequence (DNA): TGTGCCAGTAGCATGGGGGGGACTGAAGCTTTCTTT. Complete variable domain (other parts from reference TRBV19 and TRBJ1-1): DGGITQSPKYLFRKEGQNVTLSCEQNLNHDAMYWYRQDPGQGLRLIYYSQIVNDFQKGDIAEGYSVSREKKESFPLTVTSAQKNPTAFYLCASSMGGTEAFFGQGTRLTVV.

The V call is TRBV4-1, the J call TRBJ1-1; no firm D call. From germline, CDR1 is MGHRA and CDR2 YSYEKL. CDR3 length equals 15 residues. Trimming pared 0 bases from V and 2 bases from J, leaving 10 bases between. CDR3: CASSQDFQINTEAFF. For the CDR3, the DNA is TGCGCCAGCAGCCAAGATTTTCAGATCAACACTGAAGCTTTCTTT.

This clone came up many times. The CDR3 loop is CAWSVAGFETQYF. CDR3 DNA sequence: TGTGCCTGGAGTGTAGCGGGATTCGAGACCCAGTACTTC. V usage is TRBV30 and J usage is TRBJ2-5; 7 bases line up with TRBD2. V was pared by 0 bases and J by 5 bases, with 3 bases of the junction left unmatched. The CDR3 totals 13 residues. Germline CDR1 GTSNPN, CDR2 SVGIG (reference sequence).

In DNA form, the CDR3 reads TGCGCCAGCAGCCAAGAAGTGACTAGCGGAGATACGCAGTATTTT. It codes for CASSQEVTSGDTQYF. The chain uses TRBV4-1 and TRBJ2-3; the match to TRBD2 covers 9 bases. The V gene's germline CDR1 is MGHRA and CDR2 YSYEKL. The length of the CDR3 is 15 residues. J gave up 5 bases and V 0 bases, and 3 bases lay outside the gene matches.